This TCR beta chain was sequenced in a study of blood T cell repertoires in COVID-19. Study summary: PBMCs, B-cell-depleted T cells, or T cells provided the cDNA or gDNA that made up the material.

In the original workflow: Amplification of reference gene primers provided the estimated nucleated cell counts. Some clones are missing from TCRdb's copy, which holds only in-frame ones; the method was immunoSEQ multiplex PCR. The D gene and trimming were derived from the DNA, and the V and J assignments and clone size from that table. In the table there are around 160,000 clones, around 82% of which are singletons. The CDR3 loop spans 15 amino acids. In germline, CDR1 is LGHDT, CDR2 YNNKEL (reference sequence). V lost 4 bases and J lost 2; bases outside the gene matches: 6. The chain uses TRBV3-1 (or the pseudogene TRBV3-2) and TRBJ2-5, with 8 nucleotides matching TRBD1. The TCR sequence derives from a man in his fifties or sixties with active or convalescent COVID-19. Input material: peripheral blood. CDR3 in DNA: TGTGCCAGCAGCCCCTGGACAGGGCCGCAAGAGACCCAGTACTTC. Residues: CASSPWTGPQETQYF.